The subject of this entry is one T cell receptor (beta chain). Its antigen is still unknown. Among the roughly 120 subjects of the validation cohort, separate from the approximately 660-subject first cohort, were the donors. This specimen comes from a study of cytomegalovirus exposure and HLA in healthy donors. The CDR3 extends over 15 amino acids. The germline CDR1 and CDR2 sequences are SGHDT and YYEEEE. V lost 0 bases to trimming and J lost 10 bases; unmatched junction nucleotides: 9. Clones were sequenced by immunoSEQ multiplex PCR, and TCRdb holds only the in-frame ones, with some missing. The table lists some 110,000 clones, approximately 88% of them singletons. Whole-study results and caveats: Subsequent analysis found a tendency for first-cohort TCR clusters to co-occur within the 110 or so validation repertoires.

This TCR came from a young man in good health and CMV-seronegative. V is TRBV5-6 and J is TRBJ1-4, with 7 bases matching TRBD1. Specimen: PBMCs. The CDR3 DNA reads as TGTGCCAGCAGCTTGGCCACAAGACAGGGTGGAAAACTGTTTTTT. This gives the protein CASSLATRQGGKLFF.